What follows are 16 T cell receptor beta chains derived from one specimen sequenced in a study of T cell responses to AZD1222 COVID-19 vaccine. Assay used: immunoSEQ multiplex PCR; TCRdb lists only in-frame clones, some missing. Of 75,000 to 90,000 clones in the sample, around 85% were seen once. The material was peripheral blood, obtained 28 days after the second AZD1222 dose. These receptor sequences come from an adult who received the AZD1222 COVID-19 vaccine.

The J gene is TRBJ1-1, the V gene TRBV18, with TRBD1 matching over 8 bases. Germline CDR1 reads KGHSH; CDR2 reads LQKENI. Trimming cost V 4 bases and J 5 bases; bases outside gene matches: 12. This CDR3 has 16 amino acids. The CDR3 sequence: CASSQTKQGAGTEAFF. DNA for the CDR3: TGTGCCAGCTCACAGACAAAGCAGGGGGCTGGAACTGAAGCTTTCTTT.

This clone is classed as medium-sized (0.01 to 0.1%). The chain employs TRBV7-9 and TRBJ1-2, with D perhaps matching TRBD1 (6 bases). Trimming pared 0 bases from V and 5 bases from J, leaving 10 bases between. Germline CDR1 is SEHNR and CDR2 is FQNEAQ (reference sequence). This CDR3 spans 14 amino acids. In DNA form, the CDR3 reads TGTGCCAGCAGCTTAGCGATAACAGGGTATGGCTACACCTTC. Residues: CASSLAITGYGYTF.

The chain links TRBV10-3 to TRBJ1-5, with 9 bases that match TRBD1. The CDR3 totals 16 residues. CDR1 and CDR2 from the germline V gene are ENHRY and SYGVKD. Trimming took 7 bases from V and 2 from J; bases not matched to a gene: 9. CDR3 sequence: CAITTTGQGGNQPQHF. The CDR3 coding sequence is TGTGCCATCACCACGACGGGACAGGGTGGCAATCAGCCCCAGCATTTT.

The chain is built from TRBV7-3 and TRBJ2-1; D is unresolved. This CDR3 is 13 amino acids long. Germline V gene sequence: CDR1 SGHTA, CDR2 FQGTGA. V was trimmed by 1 base and J by 9 bases, leaving 10 bases between them. The CDR3 DNA sequence: TGTGCCAGCAGCTTAAGAGATGGATCTGAGCAGTTCTTC. This codes for CASSLRDGSEQFF.

The chain combines TRBV5-1 with TRBJ2-6; D ambiguous. The CDR3 is made up of 14 amino acids. Germline values: CDR1 SGHRS, CDR2 YFSETQ. Trimming cost V 2 bases and J 0 bases, with 3 bases left between them. The CDR3 DNA sequence: TGCGCCAGCAGCTTACTCTCTGGGGCCAACGTCCTGACTTTC. Residues: CASSLLSGANVLTF.

Written as DNA, the CDR3 is TGTGCCAGCAGCGAGATTCTTCAGGAAAAACTGTTTTTT. Protein: CASSEILQEKLFF. This chain connects TRBV14 to TRBJ1-4; D remains unclear. Germline values: CDR1 SGHDN, CDR2 FVKESK. The CDR3 has 13 residues. The V gene lost 5 bases and the J gene lost 8 bases, with 12 bases spanning the gap.

The genes are TRBV5-6 and TRBJ2-6; D remains unclear. Per the germline V gene, CDR1 is SGHDT and CDR2 is YYEEEE. The germline V and J ends were trimmed by 0 bases and 0 bases, with 7 bases remaining between them. This CDR3 is built from 16 residues. For the CDR3, the DNA is TGTGCCAGCAGCTTGGCCCGGCGCTCTGGGGCCAACGTCCTGACTTTC. It specifies CASSLARRSGANVLTF.

The J gene is TRBJ1-1, the V gene TRBV30, with 10 bases fitting TRBD1. Germline V lookup: CDR1 GTSNPN, CDR2 SVGIG (reference sequence). This CDR3 contains 17 residues. Here the CDR3 DNA reads TGTGCTGCGCACCGGGACAGGGGCGCCATCATGAACACTGAAGCTTTCTTT. Protein product: CAAHRDRGAIMNTEAFF.

This clone was counted between two and nine times. This chain uses TRBV11-1 with TRBJ1-1, with D perhaps matching TRBD1 (6 bases). The CDR3 has 15 amino acids. V was shortened by 1 base and J by 1 base, with 10 bases between the two germline ends. CDR1 SGHAT and CDR2 FQDESV come from the germline V gene (reference sequence). This CDR3 reads CASSLEGGTNTEAFF. The CDR3, as DNA: TGTGCCAGCAGCTTAGAGGGGGGAACGAACACTGAAGCTTTCTTT. Together with reference TRBV11-1 and TRBJ1-1, the CDR3 gives the full variable domain: EAEVAQSPRYKITEKSQAVAFWCDPISGHATLYWYRQILGQGPELLVQFQDESVVDDSQLPKDRFSAERLKGVDSTLKIQPAELGDSAMYLCASSLEGGTNTEAFFGQGTRLTVV.

This clone has just a few counts. This sequence joins TRBV13 and TRBJ2-3, with 9 positions matching TRBD2. This CDR3 region has 16 residues. J was trimmed by 2 bases and V by 5 bases; bases with no gene match: 8. Germline CDR1 reads PRHDT; CDR2 reads FYEKMQ (reference sequence). Here the CDR3 reads CASSPSGKSVTDTQYF. The CDR3 DNA is TGTGCCAGCAGCCCTAGCGGGAAATCTGTCACAGATACGCAGTATTTT.

This clone was observed once. V and J are TRBV9 and TRBJ2-3; D is perhaps TRBD2 (5 bases). This CDR3 spans 15 amino acids. Trimming cost V 0 bases and J 0 bases, with 8 bases left between them. Per the germline V gene, CDR1 is SGDLS and CDR2 is YYNGEE. The DNA of the CDR3 is TGTGCCAGCAGCGTAGCCGGGGAAAGCACAGATACGCAGTATTTT. Amino acids: CASSVAGESTDTQYF.

The chain recombines TRBV19 with TRBJ2-1, with 7 bases that match TRBD2. The length of the CDR3 is 15 residues. J lost 9 bases, V lost 6 bases, and 14 bases had no gene match. Germline CDR1 is LNHDA and CDR2 is SQIVND (reference sequence). The CDR3 protein is CASSPRGGSYSEQFF. Here the CDR3 DNA reads TGTGCCAGTAGCCCACGGGGCGGGAGCTATAGTGAGCAGTTCTTC.

CDR3 sequence reads: CASSDRKGGAEQYF. CDR3 nucleotide sequence: TGCGCCAGCAGTGATCGGAAGGGTGGGGCCGAGCAGTACTTC. The V and J genes are TRBV10-1 and TRBJ2-7, with D perhaps matching TRBD1 (5 bases). Trimming pared 3 bases from V and 6 bases from J, leaving 15 bases between. This CDR3 spans 14 amino acids. CDR1 WNHNN and CDR2 SYGVQD come from the germline V gene (reference sequence).

The chain carries TRBV6-5 and TRBJ2-5; unclear D gene. This CDR3 is built from 12 residues. Trimming pared 8 bases from V and 9 bases from J, leaving 16 bases between. Looked up from germline, CDR1 is MNHEY and CDR2 is SVGAGI. The CDR3 is CASVADGWSQYF. In nucleotides, the CDR3 is TGTGCCAGCGTGGCCGATGGTTGGTCCCAGTACTTC.

The chain carries TRBV15 and TRBJ2-1; D remains ambiguous. The V gene lost 8 bases and the J gene lost 0 bases, with 8 bases spanning the gap. The CDR3 contains 13 residues. CDR1 is LNHNV and CDR2 is YYDKDF in the germline V gene (reference sequence). The CDR3 protein is CATSPPSYNEQFF. In nucleotides, the CDR3 is TGTGCCACCTCCCCTCCCTCCTACAATGAGCAGTTCTTC.

This chain uses TRBV30 with TRBJ1-1; D gene uncertain. The germline CDR1 and CDR2 sequences are GTSNPN and SVGIG (reference sequence). Trimming shortened V by 8 bases and J by 4 bases, and 17 bases separated the two germline ends. The CDR3 runs to 13 residues. As DNA, the CDR3 is TGTGCCACCGCCCGGACGGCTATCACTGAAGCTTTCTTT. This gives the protein CATARTAITEAFF.